This T cell receptor beta chain comes out of a study of T cell changes during pregnancy in multiple sclerosis. Generated by immunoSEQ multiplex PCR, the TCRdb table keeps only in-frame clones and is missing some. The repertoire holds about 51,000 clones, with approximately 92% as singletons. Germline V gene data show CDR1 as MNHEY and CDR2 as SVGAGI. Trimming at V came to 7 bases and at J to 10 bases, leaving 11 bases not matched to a gene. This CDR3 region has 14 residues. The sequencing here drew on CD4+ T cells from peripheral blood mononuclear cells, taken in the third trimester of pregnancy. V is TRBV6-5 and J is TRBJ2-1; TRBD2 aligns across 9 bases. The clonotype was recovered from a female donor with multiple sclerosis, enrolled in a pregnancy study. The CDR3, as DNA: TGTGCCAGCATGGAGCTAGCGGGGCGATTCGAGCAGTTCTTC. It codes for CASMELAGRFEQFF.